The entry below describes one TCR beta chain. The antigen remains unidentified. Germline V gene data show CDR1 as WSHSY and CDR2 as SAAADI. The CDR3 is 17 residues long. Trimming at V came to 4 bases and at J to 0 bases, leaving 9 bases not matched to a gene. This sample was included in a study of graft-versus-host responses after intestinal transplantation. Across the whole study: Transplant recipients had multivisceral, liver-intestinal, or isolated intestinal grafts. Following induction with anti-thymocyte globulin, all recipients were given tacrolimus and steroids for around three years. Overall study results and limits: Within the allografts of patients who had graft-donor T cell macrochimerism, graft-versus-host to host-versus-graft clonal ratios were high. GvH clones surfaced in recipient marrow, some emerging earlier in ileum or blood.

Produced via immunoSEQ multiplex PCR; TCRdb's table is partial and in-frame only. The sample consists of about 81,000 clones, approximately 90% of them appearing once. The sequence came from a human donor who was the organ donor for an intestinal transplant. The chain couples TRBV10-2 to TRBJ1-1; 9 nucleotides line up with TRBD1. The sequencing here drew on unstimulated CD4+ T cells sorted from spleen or lymph node cells, taken before transplant. The CDR3, as DNA: TGCGCCAGCAGTGCAGGAGGGACAGGGTACATGAACACTGAAGCTTTCTTT. Its translation is CASSAGGTGYMNTEAFF.